This TCR beta chain was profiled in a study of neurological immune-mediated disorders. The table lists this clonotype with many counts. The V segment lost 4 bases and the J segment 4 bases; nucleotides outside the gene matches: 11. CDR1 and CDR2 (germline): LGHNA, YNFKEQ. The CDR3 length is 16 residues. TCRdb reprocessed the 5' RACE reads via MiXCR and lists one record per CDR3 protein. The sample records 40,000 to 45,000 distinct CDR3 sequences, about 13% being singletons. This sequence was found in a female donor in good health. V is TRBV4-2 and J is TRBJ2-7; TRBD1 matches at 9 bases. Sequenced sample: PBMCs. The CDR3 bases are TGTGCCAGCAGCCGGACAAAGGGACAGGGTTTTTACGAGCAGTACTTC. This translates into CASSRTKGQGFYEQYF.